The sequence of this T cell receptor beta chain was determined in a study of blood T cells in healthy people across ages. PBMCs, at least 6 million per sample, were isolated. Each sample provided at least 5.5 micrograms of extracted total RNA. General observations from the study: PBMCs were not sorted, which prevented a conclusive comparison of naive versus antigen-experienced cells. Researchers deemed the diversity estimates from one million T cells underestimates.

This clonotype was observed a single time. What it binds is unknown. Primed by a sample-barcoded 5' primer and a J-beta primer mix, a second PCR proceeded for 7 to 11 cycles. TCRdb ran MiXCR on the 5' RACE reads and lists one entry per CDR3 protein. The sample includes some 1.5 million distinct CDR3 sequences, about 42% seen only once; the top ten take roughly 3.7%. The clonotype comes from a young woman in good health. Sequencing input: blood.

CDR3 amino acids: CASSQGPAGDNEQFF. The CDR3 DNA reads TGCGCCAGCAGCCAAGGCCCAGCGGGGGACAATGAGCAGTTCTTC. The V gene is TRBV4-3, the J gene TRBJ2-1; the match to TRBD2 covers 8 bases. The V gene's germline CDR1 is LGHNA and CDR2 YSLEER. This CDR3 is built from 15 residues. The junction had 4 bases not matched to a gene; V was cut back by 1 base and J by 5 bases.